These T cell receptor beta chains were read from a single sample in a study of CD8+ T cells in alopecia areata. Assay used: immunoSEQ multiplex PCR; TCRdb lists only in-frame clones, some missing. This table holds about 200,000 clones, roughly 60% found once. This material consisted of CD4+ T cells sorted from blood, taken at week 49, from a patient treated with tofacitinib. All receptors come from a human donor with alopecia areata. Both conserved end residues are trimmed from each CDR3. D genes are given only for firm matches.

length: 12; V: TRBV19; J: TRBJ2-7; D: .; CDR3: ASKGREGSYEQY
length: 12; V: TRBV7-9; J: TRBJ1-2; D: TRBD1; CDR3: ASSLVGGRSGYT
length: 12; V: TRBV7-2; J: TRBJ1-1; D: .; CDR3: ASSMRAEFAEAF
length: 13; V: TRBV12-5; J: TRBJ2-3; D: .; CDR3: ASGWGTRNTDTQY
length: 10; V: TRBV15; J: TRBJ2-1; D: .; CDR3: ATSREVDEQF
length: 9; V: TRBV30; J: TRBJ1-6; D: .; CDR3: AWSGDSPLH
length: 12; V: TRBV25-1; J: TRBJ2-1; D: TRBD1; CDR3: ASRETGKYNEQF
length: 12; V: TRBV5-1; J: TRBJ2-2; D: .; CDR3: ASSFEGSGGELF
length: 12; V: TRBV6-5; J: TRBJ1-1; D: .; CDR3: ASSSPGAGTEAF
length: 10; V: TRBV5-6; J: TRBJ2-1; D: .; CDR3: ASSSTGNEQF
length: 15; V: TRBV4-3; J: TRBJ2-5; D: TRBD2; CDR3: ASSPSSGGAGVETQY
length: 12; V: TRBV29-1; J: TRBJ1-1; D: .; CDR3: SVGQAALNTEAF
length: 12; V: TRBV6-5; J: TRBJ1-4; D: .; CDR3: ASSVGTAGEKLF
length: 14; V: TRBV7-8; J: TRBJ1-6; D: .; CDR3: ASSLVQAGIGSPLH
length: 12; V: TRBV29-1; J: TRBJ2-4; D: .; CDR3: SVLDGVVENIQY
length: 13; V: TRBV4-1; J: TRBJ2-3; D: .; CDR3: ASSQEGSGPDTQY
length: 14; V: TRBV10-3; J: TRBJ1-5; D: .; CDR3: AISDIQGSSNQPQH
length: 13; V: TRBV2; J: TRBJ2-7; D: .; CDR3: ASSVSQVPTIGQY
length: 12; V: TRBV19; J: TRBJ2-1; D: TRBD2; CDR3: ASNLGGSFNEQF
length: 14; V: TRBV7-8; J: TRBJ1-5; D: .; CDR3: ASSLVPGPGDQPQH
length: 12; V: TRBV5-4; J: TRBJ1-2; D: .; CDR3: ASSPSGGDYGYT
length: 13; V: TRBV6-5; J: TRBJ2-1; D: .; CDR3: ASRASEGSYNEQF